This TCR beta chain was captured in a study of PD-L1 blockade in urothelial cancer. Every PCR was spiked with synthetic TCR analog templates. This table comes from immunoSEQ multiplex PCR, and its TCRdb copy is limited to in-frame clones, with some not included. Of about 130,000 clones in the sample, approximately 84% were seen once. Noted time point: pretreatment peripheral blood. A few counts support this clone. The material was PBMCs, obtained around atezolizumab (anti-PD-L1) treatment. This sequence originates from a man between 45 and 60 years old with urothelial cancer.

For the CDR3, the DNA is TGCGCCAGCAGCCAAGATGACGGGGTATTGAACACTGAAGCTTTCTTT. This gives the protein CASSQDDGVLNTEAFF. The chain carries TRBV4-1 and TRBJ1-1; no clear D gene. V was cut by 0 bases and J by 0 bases, with 11 bases left in between. Germline V CDR1 and CDR2: MGHRA, YSYEKL. There are 16 residues in the CDR3.